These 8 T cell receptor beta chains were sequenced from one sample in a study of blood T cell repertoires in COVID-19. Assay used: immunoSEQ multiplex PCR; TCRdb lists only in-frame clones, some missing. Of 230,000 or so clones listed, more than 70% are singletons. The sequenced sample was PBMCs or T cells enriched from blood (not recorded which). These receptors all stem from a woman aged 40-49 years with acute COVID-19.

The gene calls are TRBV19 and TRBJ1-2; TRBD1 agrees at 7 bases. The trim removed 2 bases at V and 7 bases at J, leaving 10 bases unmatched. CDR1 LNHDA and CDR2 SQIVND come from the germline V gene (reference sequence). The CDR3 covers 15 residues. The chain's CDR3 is CASSILTGPGVGYTF. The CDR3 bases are TGTGCCAGTAGTATACTGACAGGGCCCGGAGTTGGCTACACCTTC.

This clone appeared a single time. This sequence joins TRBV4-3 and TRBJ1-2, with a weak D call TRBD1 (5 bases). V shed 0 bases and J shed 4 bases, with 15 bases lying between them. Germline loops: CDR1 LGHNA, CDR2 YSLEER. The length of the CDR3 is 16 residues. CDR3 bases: TGCGCCAGCAGCCAAGATGGGTTGGGGGGGATCTATGGCTACACCTTC. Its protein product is CASSQDGLGGIYGYTF.

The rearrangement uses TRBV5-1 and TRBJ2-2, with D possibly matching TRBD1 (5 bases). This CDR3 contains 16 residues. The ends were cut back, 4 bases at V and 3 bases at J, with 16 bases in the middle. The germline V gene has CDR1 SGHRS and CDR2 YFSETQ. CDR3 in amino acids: CASSPPQGRDTGELFF. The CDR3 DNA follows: TGCGCCAGCAGCCCCCCCCAGGGTAGGGACACCGGGGAGCTGTTTTTT.

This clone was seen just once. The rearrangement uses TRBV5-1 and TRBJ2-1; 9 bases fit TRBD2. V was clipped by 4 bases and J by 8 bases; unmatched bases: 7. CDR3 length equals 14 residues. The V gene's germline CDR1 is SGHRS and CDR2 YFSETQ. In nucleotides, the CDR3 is TGCGCCAGCAGCCTCGAGGTAGCGGGAGATGAGCAGTTCTTC. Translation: CASSLEVAGDEQFF.

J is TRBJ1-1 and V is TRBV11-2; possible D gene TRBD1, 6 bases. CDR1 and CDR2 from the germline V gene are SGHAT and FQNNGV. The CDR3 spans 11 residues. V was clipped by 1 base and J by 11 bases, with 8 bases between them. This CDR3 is CASSLGGHAFF. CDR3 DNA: TGTGCCAGCAGCTTAGGGGGGCATGCTTTCTTT.

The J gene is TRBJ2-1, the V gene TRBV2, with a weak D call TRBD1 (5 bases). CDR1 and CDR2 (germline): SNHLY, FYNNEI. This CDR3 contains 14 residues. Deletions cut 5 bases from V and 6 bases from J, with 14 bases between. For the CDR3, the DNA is TGTGCCAGCAGTATTCAGGGTCCGGGCAATGAGCAGTTCTTC. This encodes CASSIQGPGNEQFF.

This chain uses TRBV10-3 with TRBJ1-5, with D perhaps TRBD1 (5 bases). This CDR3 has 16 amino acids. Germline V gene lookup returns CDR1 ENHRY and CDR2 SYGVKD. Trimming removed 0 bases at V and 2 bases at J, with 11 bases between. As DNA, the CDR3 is TGTGCCATCAGTGAGTCGGTAGGGGTCGGCAATCAGCCCCAGCATTTT. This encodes CAISESVGVGNQPQHF.

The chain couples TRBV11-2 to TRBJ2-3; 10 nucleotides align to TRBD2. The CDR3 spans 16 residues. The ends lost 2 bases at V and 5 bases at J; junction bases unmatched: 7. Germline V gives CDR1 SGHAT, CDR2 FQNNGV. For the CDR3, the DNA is TGTGCCAGCAGCTTAAGAGCGGGGGGGCAGGTAGATACGCAGTATTTT. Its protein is CASSLRAGGQVDTQYF.